Sequencing of this T cell receptor (beta chain) was carried out in a study of blood T cell repertoires in COVID-19. Study in general: Cohort 3 donors were reported recovered after two negative PCRs, clearance, or symptom resolution.

Clones were read by immunoSEQ multiplex PCR, and TCRdb kept only the in-frame ones, dropping some. The sample lists about 150,000 clones; around three quarters were seen once. The CDR3 covers 12 residues. Germline V gives CDR1 MDHEN, CDR2 SYDVKM. V trimming: 6 bases; J trimming: 11 bases; junction bases outside the gene matches: 8. The clonotype originates from a woman in her 70s in a cohort exposed to, infected with or recovered from COVID-19 (not recorded which). Sequenced material: PBMCs or T cells enriched from blood (not recorded which). The rearrangement uses TRBV28 and TRBJ1-1; the match to TRBD1 covers 8 bases. The DNA for the CDR3 is TGTGCCAGCAGGTACTCGGACAGGGATGCTTTCTTT. It is translated as CASRYSDRDAFF.